One T cell receptor (beta chain) is described in this entry. Its specificity is not known. The data originate from a study of T cells in Graves' hyperthyroidism and ophthalmopathy. The V end lost 7 bases, the J end lost 5 bases, and 6 bases lay between the germline ends. Germline V gene data show CDR1 as LNHDA and CDR2 as SQIVND (reference sequence). This CDR3 has 12 amino acids. Study results and limitations: Blood also contained most expanded thyroid clonotypes above 0.001.

RNA transcripts provided the source from which TCR beta CDR3 regions were amplified. A set of HTBI primers served as the primers for a first-round RT-PCR of the TCR CDR3. TCRdb recomputed calls from the multiplex PCR reads with MiXCR, one row per CDR3 protein. The sample includes under 700,000 distinct CDR3 sequences, 46% seen only once; the top ten take 8.2%. These patients, aged 18 to 65, had recently diagnosed hyperthyroidism lasting under 2 months. Researchers barred patients who had uncontrolled infection, other autoimmune disease, pregnancy or lactation. Sequenced material: peripheral blood or thyroid tissue (not recorded which). The receptor comes from a woman younger than 35 with Graves' hyperthyroidism. The gene calls are TRBV19 and TRBJ1-6; D uncertain. The CDR3 DNA sequence: TGTGCCAGTAATTGGGATAATTCACCCCTCCACTTT. Protein product: CASNWDNSPLHF.